This TCR beta chain originates from a study of shared clonotypes between healthy human individuals (dated by TCRdb to about 2020). Background for the entire study: A couple of women and a few men aged 18 to 49 years were included in the cohort. For each donor, CD4 naive and CD4 memory were each given three plates, CD8 naive was given two plates, and CD8 memory was given one plate. Blood TCR repertoires of four to six healthy adults were deeply sequenced to estimate repertoire size and the extent of clonotype sharing between individuals. Libraries were prepared and TCR repertoires were sequenced by different laboratories using diverse techniques, in order to increase sequencing depth and limit assay-specific biases. Per donor, leukapheresis produced somewhere between about 0.94 and 9 billion PBMCs.

Using the deep immunoSEQ assay, TCR CDR3 regions were amplified from genomic DNA by multiplex PCR. Genomic DNA extracted from each cell subset was distributed evenly over all wells of several immunoSEQ 96-well plates, and each plate served as one replicate. For sorted subsets, 200 to 250 ng of genomic DNA, equivalent to roughly 33,000 T cell genomes, went into each replicate PCR. Purified libraries were measured with a Qubit 3.0 fluorometer, size-checked on a Bioanalyzer 2100, and measured again with the KAPA Library Quantification kit. Every immunoSEQ 96-well plate was sequenced on a dedicated single-read 150-cycle Illumina NextSeq 550 flow cell. The study's processing was this. Because only junctional sequences without quality scores were contained in the immunoSEQ output, filtering matching that applied to full-length reads could not be performed. To assign V/J genes and CDR3, sequences were annotated using PyIR, a Python wrapper for IgBLAST v1.9, with IMGT germline references. Reads were removed for weak V/J assignments (E-value above 1e-6), missing CDR3, stop codons, out-of-frame junctions, or ambiguous translated residues. V3J clonotypes were defined as sequences sharing an identical inferred V gene, J gene, and CDR3 amino acid sequence. The percentage overlap between two repertoires was calculated by dividing the number of shared unique clonotypes by the size of the smaller repertoire. Three approaches were used to assess repertoire richness: RTK rarefaction, the Chao1 estimator, and Recon v2.1 estimates of unobserved clonotypes. For all TCRbeta clonotypes obtained by the gDNA method from a handful of donors, generation probabilities were computed with OLGA. TCRdb mirrors the immuneACCESS table, restricted to in-frame sequences. Some clones are absent from its copies; in checked studies, under half trace to an unresolved V gene, and the reason for the others is unknown. For V, J and clone size, that table is used; D and trimming come from the DNA. Across this sample there are some 2 million clones, with over 85% seen only once. 0.85% to 1.2% of the sample belongs to the ten largest clones.

CD8 naive samples were CD45RO-negative cells positively selected for CCR7, giving a CD45RA+CCR7+ population that excluded TemRA cells. The donors were healthy, HIV-negative adults who had no recently reported acute infections or vaccinations. Every donor was a Caucasian adult living in Nashville, Tennessee, USA. Blood was collected by leukapheresis, and PBMCs were isolated by Ficoll-Histopaque density gradient centrifugation and then cryopreserved in liquid nitrogen vapor phase. Analytical flow cytometry was used to check the purity and quantity of each magnetically sorted T cell population. Genomic DNA was isolated from every sorted fraction and measured by UV absorbance on a Nanodrop 2000c. Comment on this clone: Its antigen is unknown. Base quality data are lacking; no much larger clone is found one base away.

Overall results and qualifications from the work: Pairwise subsampling indicated that sequencing depth was expected to affect the degree of clonotype sharing among donors. Only blood was sampled, and tissue TCR repertoires likely differ from those in blood. The genetic and exposure-history diversity represented was limited by the small number of donors. Even with the large sequencing depth, rarefaction of the sorted-subset datasets indicated that sequencing was incomplete. Higher generation probabilities were observed for clonotypes shared by all four sorted-subset donors than for non-shared clonotypes. Larger estimated clonotype richness was generally found for naive subsets than for memory subsets. About 4.5% of naive CD4, 3.5% of naive CD8, about 2.5% of memory CD4, and over 0.35% of memory CD8 clonotypes were shared across a few donors.

The CDR3 goes from the cysteine to the phenylalanine over 15 residues. Only the CDR3 DNA is retained, 45 bases long and in frame from the first base. As encoded in the germline V gene, CDR1 is SGHTS while CDR2 is YDEGEE. V is pared back by 4 bases and J by 8 bases, with 19 bases lying between the germline termini. The sequencing input was naive CD8+ T cells sorted from blood. Interpreted using the paper, the cell subset or site label stands for: CD45RA+CCR7+. The chain is encoded by TRBV5-8 joined to TRBJ2-1, with TRBD2 tentatively as D gene (6 bases match). This receptor was obtained from a man aged 18 to 35 in good health. The CDR3 loop reads CASSPALAWWYEQFF. The sequenced DNA: TGTGCCAGCAGCCCCGCGCTAGCGTGGTGGTATGAGCAGTTCTTC.